Listed here are 21 T cell receptor beta chains from one sample, sequenced in a study of shared clonotypes between healthy human individuals. Cells designated naive CD8 were CD45RO-negative and were positively selected for CCR7, with terminally differentiated effector memory CD45RA+ cells excluded. Data came from immunoSEQ multiplex PCR; TCRdb stores just in-frame clones and leaves some out. The sample holds approximately 2,000,000 clones, about 94% seen once. Specimen: naive CD8+ T cells from PBMCs. Receptors were obtained from a man between 18 and 35 years old in good health. Some clones in this sample may be carry-over from other donors' samples.

The chain couples TRBV28 to TRBJ2-1; D gene unclear. The V end lost 3 bases, the J end lost 0 bases, and 15 bases lay between the germline ends. Germline V lookup: CDR1 MDHEN, CDR2 SYDVKM. CDR3 length equals 17 residues. CDR3 amino acids: CASSFLSYQPSYNEQFF. The CDR3 region has the DNA TGTGCCAGCAGTTTCCTCAGCTACCAACCCTCCTACAATGAGCAGTTCTTC.

The chain uses TRBV7-8 and TRBJ2-7, with D uncertain. The germline gives CDR1 SGHVS, CDR2 FQNEAQ. Trimming took off 1 base at V and 3 bases at J, with 10 bases between the two ends. This CDR3 has 14 residues. The CDR3 DNA sequence: TGTGCCAGCAGCTTAGGTCGCAGGCTCTACGAGCAGTACTTC. Translating it yields CASSLGRRLYEQYF.

This clone appeared a single time. The genes are TRBV27 and TRBJ2-1; the D is unclear. The germline gives CDR1 MNHEY, CDR2 SMNVEV (reference sequence). This CDR3 region has 13 residues. Trimming left V 6 bases short and J 5 bases short, with 11 bases between. The CDR3 spells CASRQTLNNEQFF. In DNA, the CDR3 is TGTGCCAGCAGACAGACCCTTAACAATGAGCAGTTCTTC.

The chain uses TRBV7-9 and TRBJ2-2, with D perhaps matching TRBD1 (6 bases). Trimming took off 5 bases at V and 0 bases at J, with 13 bases between the two ends. The CDR3 covers 16 residues. Germline assignment: CDR1 SEHNR and CDR2 FQNEAQ (reference sequence). The CDR3 nucleotides read TGTGCCAGCAGCCTCCCGGGACATTCGAACACCGGGGAGCTGTTTTTT. It translates to CASSLPGHSNTGELFF.

This clone was seen a few times. Other DNA sequences in this specimen translate into the identical CDR3. This chain joins TRBV2 and TRBJ2-7, with 11 bases matching TRBD1. CDR3 length: 14 residues. V gave up 6 bases and J gave up 3 bases; unmatched junction bases: 4. Germline lookup yields CDR1 SNHLY and CDR2 FYNNEI. CDR3 DNA sequence: TGTGCCAGCAGCCCCGGGACAGGGGGCTACGAGCAGTACTTC. As protein: CASSPGTGGYEQYF.

The V gene is TRBV4-1, the J gene TRBJ2-1, with 10 bases matching TRBD2. This CDR3 spans 16 amino acids. CDR1 MGHRA and CDR2 YSYEKL come from the germline V gene. V shed 0 bases, J shed 9 bases, and the junction held 8 bases outside the gene matches. This chain's CDR3 is CASSQDRPSGSIEQFF. As DNA, the CDR3 is TGCGCCAGCAGCCAAGATCGGCCTAGCGGGAGCATTGAGCAGTTCTTC.

The gene calls are TRBV28 and TRBJ2-3, with 10 positions matching TRBD1. CDR1 is MDHEN, CDR2 SYDVKM, per germline. The CDR3 consists of 16 residues. J gave up 3 bases and V 2 bases, and 5 bases lay outside the gene matches. The CDR3 DNA sequence: TGTGCCAGCAGTTTACCCGGGACAGGGGTTACAGATACGCAGTATTTT. Protein: CASSLPGTGVTDTQYF.

This chain connects TRBV7-9 to TRBJ1-3; no clear D gene. From germline, CDR1 is SEHNR and CDR2 FQNEAQ (reference sequence). Deletions cut 5 bases from V and 0 bases from J, with 8 bases between. The CDR3 extends over 14 amino acids. CDR3 amino acids: CASSDGNSGNTIYF. The CDR3 bases are TGTGCCAGCAGCGACGGGAACTCTGGAAACACCATATATTTT.

This rearrangement joins TRBV7-3 to TRBJ1-1; TRBD1 matches at 11 bases. There are 15 residues in the CDR3. The trim removed 4 bases at V and 4 bases at J, leaving 5 bases unmatched. Per the germline V gene, CDR1 is SGHTA and CDR2 is FQGTGA. The DNA for the CDR3 is TGTGCCAGCAGCTGGACAGGGGGCGGCGGCACTGAAGCTTTCTTT. Encoded protein: CASSWTGGGGTEAFF.

The chain joins TRBV10-2 to TRBJ1-2; 8 bases fit TRBD1. Germline V gene data show CDR1 as WSHSY and CDR2 as SAAADI. The ends lost 3 bases at V and 7 bases at J; junction bases unmatched: 7. The CDR3 length is 14 residues. CDR3 amino acids: CASSERQGAGGYTF. The CDR3 DNA reads as TGCGCCAGCAGTGAAAGGCAGGGGGCAGGTGGCTACACCTTC.

This rearrangement joins TRBV11-2 to TRBJ2-1; D uncertain. The CDR3 extends over 17 amino acids. CDR1 is SGHAT, CDR2 FQNNGV, per germline. The V end was cut by 0 bases, the J end by 1 base, with 13 bases between. The CDR3 nucleotides read TGTGCCAGCAGCTTAGATAACATCGGCGGTTCCTACAATGAGCAGTTCTTC. Amino acid sequence: CASSLDNIGGSYNEQFF.

This chain uses TRBV15 with TRBJ2-1; 10 nucleotides line up with TRBD1. V lost 5 bases to trimming and J lost 6 bases; unmatched junction nucleotides: 7. Germline CDR1 is LNHNV and CDR2 is YYDKDF (reference sequence). The CDR3 runs 15 residues. This chain's CDR3 is CATSFTGTGVNEQFF. The CDR3, as DNA: TGTGCCACCAGCTTCACCGGGACAGGGGTCAATGAGCAGTTCTTC.

The genes are TRBV27 and TRBJ1-6; D remains unclear. Trimming left V 3 bases short and J 8 bases short, with 8 bases between. The CDR3 is 13 amino acids. Germline V CDR1 and CDR2: MNHEY, SMNVEV (reference sequence). The CDR3, as DNA: TGTGCCAGCAGTTTGATGGCAGATTCACCCCTCCACTTT. Translation gives CASSLMADSPLHF.

The gene calls are TRBV14 and TRBJ1-4; the D gene is possibly TRBD1 (6 bases). Trimming shortened V by 4 bases and J by 8 bases, and 14 bases separated the two germline ends. The CDR3 runs 14 residues. Germline CDR1 is SGHDN and CDR2 is FVKESK. This CDR3 reads CASSPSGQLEKLFF. The CDR3 nucleotides are TGTGCCAGCAGCCCTTCAGGACAGCTAGAAAAACTGTTTTTT.

The rearrangement joins TRBV7-2 to TRBJ2-7, with D unresolved. The CDR3 contains 15 residues. The germline V gene encodes CDR1 SGHTA and CDR2 FQGNSA. V lost 5 bases and J 7 bases, leaving 21 bases between the germline ends. The CDR3 DNA is TGTGCCAGCAGCAACCCATGGTCGCGTTTTATGGAGCAGTACTTC. This gives the protein CASSNPWSRFMEQYF.

The chain employs TRBV7-9 and TRBJ2-2; 7 nucleotides line up with TRBD1. Trimming removed 11 bases from V and 7 bases from J; junction bases left unmatched: 7. The CDR3 covers 12 residues. Germline V gene data show CDR1 as SEHNR and CDR2 as FQNEAQ (reference sequence). The CDR3 nucleotides read TGTGCCCGCGGACAGGCCATCGGGGAGCTGTTTTTT. Translating it yields CARGQAIGELFF.

The genes are TRBV27 and TRBJ2-1; D is undetermined. Trimming pared 5 bases from V and 2 bases from J, leaving 10 bases between. Per germline, CDR1 MNHEY and CDR2 SMNVEV (reference sequence). The CDR3 length is 14 residues. The CDR3: CASSPRAAYNEQFF. DNA for the CDR3: TGTGCCAGCAGTCCTCGGGCGGCCTACAATGAGCAGTTCTTC.

The chain employs TRBV27 and TRBJ1-2; D is unresolved. This CDR3 spans 15 amino acids. CDR1 and CDR2 (germline): MNHEY, SMNVEV (reference sequence). The V gene lost 2 bases and the J gene lost 4 bases, with 14 bases spanning the gap. In DNA form, the CDR3 reads TGTGCCAGCAGTTTAACGGCGGGAGATCCCTATGGCTACACCTTC. The encoded protein is CASSLTAGDPYGYTF.

The V gene is TRBV9, the J gene TRBJ2-3; 11 bases fit TRBD2. Germline V gene sequence: CDR1 SGDLS, CDR2 YYNGEE. This CDR3 is built from 19 residues. Unmatched junction bases numbered 13, after V lost 2 bases and J lost 2 bases. In DNA form, the CDR3 reads TGTGCCAGCAGCGTCCATCCCCCCTTAGCGGGAGGGGCCACAGATACGCAGTATTTT. Translated, it gives CASSVHPPLAGGATDTQYF.

The chain uses TRBV29-1 and TRBJ2-7, with D possibly being TRBD1 (5 bases). The CDR3 covers 12 residues. Germline loops: CDR1 SQVTM, CDR2 ANQGSEA. V was shortened by 2 bases and J by 2 bases, with 7 bases between the two germline ends. The chain's CDR3 is CSVEFRAYEQYF. The CDR3 region has the DNA TGCAGCGTTGAATTCAGGGCCTACGAGCAGTACTTC.

The chain uses TRBV7-9 and TRBJ2-6; 9 bases are shared with TRBD1. Germline V gene data show CDR1 as SEHNR and CDR2 as FQNEAQ (reference sequence). After removal of 5 bases from V and 8 bases from J, the junction contained 7 bases not matched to a gene. This CDR3 region has 15 residues. DNA for the CDR3: TGTGCCAGCAGCCCCGGGGGACAGGGTTCCAACGTCCTGACTTTC. It translates to CASSPGGQGSNVLTF.